Following are 9 T cell receptor beta chains from one sample sequenced in a study of CD8+ T cells in alopecia areata. Extraction of RNA preceded its reverse transcription into cDNA, which served as the sequencing template. Some clones are missing from TCRdb's copy, which holds only in-frame ones; the method was immunoSEQ multiplex PCR. The table has around 210,000 clones, 64% seen once; the top ten hold more than 3.5%. Described treatment: oral pan-JAK inhibitor, 5-10 mg twice daily. The specimen comprised CD4+ T cells sorted from blood, sampled at week 4, from a patient treated with tofacitinib. The source of these receptors is a human donor with alopecia areata.

Concerning this clone itself: Within the sample, other DNA sequences also encode this same CDR3. The genes are TRBV7-2 and TRBJ2-7, with D hard to call. Deletions cut 4 bases from V and 2 bases from J, with 3 bases between. The CDR3 is 11 amino acids. In germline, CDR1 is SGHTA, CDR2 FQGNSA. The CDR3 coding sequence is TGTGCCAGCAGCTCAGCCTACGAGCAGTACTTC. It specifies CASSSAYEQYF. Drawing the rest from reference TRBV7-2 and TRBJ2-7, the complete variable domain is GAGVSQSPSNKVTEKGKDVELRCDPISGHTALYWYRQSLGQGLEFLIYFQGNSAPDKSGLPSDRFSAERTGGSVSTLTIQRTQQEDSAVYLCASSSAYEQYFGPGTRLTVT.

In its sample, this clone was seen a few times. The gene calls are TRBV18 and TRBJ1-1, with a weak D call TRBD1 (5 bases). Germline values: CDR1 KGHSH, CDR2 LQKENI. CDR3 length: 16 residues. Trimming took off 6 bases at V and 0 bases at J, with 17 bases between the two ends. Written as DNA, the CDR3 is TGTGCCAGCTCGCCCCTTCAGGGTCGGATGAACACTGAAGCTTTCTTT. It encodes CASSPLQGRMNTEAFF.

This chain connects TRBV18 to TRBJ2-3; TRBD1 might be the D (7 bases). The CDR3 has 14 residues. Per germline, CDR1 KGHSH and CDR2 LQKENI. Trimming pared 3 bases from V and 5 bases from J, leaving 12 bases between. The CDR3 here is CASSPRQGGDTQYF. As DNA, the CDR3 is TGTGCCAGCTCACCTCGACAGGGAGGAGATACGCAGTATTTT.

The rearrangement uses TRBV5-1 and TRBJ1-1, with a tentative D call TRBD1 (5 bases). Trimming shortened V by 4 bases and J by 6 bases, and 13 bases separated the two germline ends. Germline values: CDR1 SGHRS, CDR2 YFSETQ. The CDR3 contains 13 residues. The CDR3 nucleotides read TGCGCCAGCAGCACCGGGACCGTCTCTGAAGCTTTCTTT. Protein: CASSTGTVSEAFF.

J is TRBJ2-1 and V is TRBV30, with 9 positions matching TRBD2. The germline V gene has CDR1 GTSNPN and CDR2 SVGIG (reference sequence). The V and J ends lost 0 bases and 6 bases, in that order; junction bases with no gene match: 9. The CDR3 consists of 16 residues. CDR3 loop: CAWSVWRGGPVNEQFF. Written as DNA, the CDR3 is TGTGCCTGGAGTGTATGGCGGGGGGGCCCGGTCAATGAGCAGTTCTTC.

This sequence joins TRBV7-6 and TRBJ2-1; TRBD2 aligns across 12 bases. Germline CDR1 is SGHVS and CDR2 is FNYEAQ. Trimming at V came to 4 bases and at J to 4 bases, leaving 2 bases not matched to a gene. The CDR3 totals 15 residues. CDR3 sequence reads: CASSSTSGGYNEQFF. In nucleotides, the CDR3 is TGTGCCAGCAGCTCCACTAGCGGGGGGTACAATGAGCAGTTCTTC.

By share, this clone ranks as medium-sized. The chain carries TRBV19 and TRBJ1-1; D is unresolved. With 8 bases removed from V and 1 base from J, the gap between germline ends came to 8 bases. The CDR3 sequence is 12 residues long. Germline V gene data show CDR1 as LNHDA and CDR2 as SQIVND (reference sequence). DNA for the CDR3: TGTGCCAGTGGGGAAAGGAACACTGAAGCTTTCTTT. This codes for CASGERNTEAFF.

The chain links TRBV4-2 to TRBJ1-5; TRBD1 aligns across 7 bases. This CDR3 contains 16 residues. Looked up from germline, CDR1 is LGHNA and CDR2 is YNFKEQ. The trim removed 4 bases at V and 0 bases at J, leaving 6 bases unmatched. The CDR3 loop reads CASSRDRAYSNQPQHF. DNA for the CDR3: TGTGCCAGCAGCCGGGACAGAGCGTATAGCAATCAGCCCCAGCATTTT.

V usage is TRBV19 and J usage is TRBJ2-3; 10 bases match TRBD1. V gave up 5 bases and J gave up 1 base; unmatched junction bases: 9. Germline V gene data show CDR1 as LNHDA and CDR2 as SQIVND (reference sequence). The CDR3 is 17 residues long. The CDR3 protein is CASSRTDRGRRTDTQYF. CDR3 coding DNA: TGTGCCAGTAGTCGCACAGACAGGGGGCGACGCACAGATACGCAGTATTTT.